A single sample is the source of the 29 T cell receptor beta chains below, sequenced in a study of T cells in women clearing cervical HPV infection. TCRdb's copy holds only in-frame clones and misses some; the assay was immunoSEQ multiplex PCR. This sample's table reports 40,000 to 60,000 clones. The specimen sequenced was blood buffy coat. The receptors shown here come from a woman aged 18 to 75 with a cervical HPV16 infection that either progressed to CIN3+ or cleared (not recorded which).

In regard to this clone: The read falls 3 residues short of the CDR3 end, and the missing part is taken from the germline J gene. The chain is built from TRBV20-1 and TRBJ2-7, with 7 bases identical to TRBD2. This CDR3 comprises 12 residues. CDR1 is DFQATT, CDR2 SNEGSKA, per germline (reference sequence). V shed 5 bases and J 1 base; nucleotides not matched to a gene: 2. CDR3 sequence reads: CSAYGGSYEQYF. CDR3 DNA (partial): TGCAGTGCTTACGGGGGGTCCTACGAG.

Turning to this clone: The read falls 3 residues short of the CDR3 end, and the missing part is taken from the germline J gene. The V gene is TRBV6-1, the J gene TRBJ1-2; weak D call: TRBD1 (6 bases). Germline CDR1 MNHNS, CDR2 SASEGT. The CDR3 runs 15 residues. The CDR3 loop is CASSGTSGGADTYTF. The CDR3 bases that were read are TGTGCCAGCAGTGGGACTAGCGGGGGGGCAGATACC.

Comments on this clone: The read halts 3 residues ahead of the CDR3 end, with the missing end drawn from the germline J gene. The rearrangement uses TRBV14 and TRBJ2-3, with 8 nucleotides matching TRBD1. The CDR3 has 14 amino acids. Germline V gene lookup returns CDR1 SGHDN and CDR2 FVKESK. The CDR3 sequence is CASTRTGNVETQYF. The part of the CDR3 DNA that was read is TGTGCCAGCACACGGACAGGGAACGTGGAGACG.

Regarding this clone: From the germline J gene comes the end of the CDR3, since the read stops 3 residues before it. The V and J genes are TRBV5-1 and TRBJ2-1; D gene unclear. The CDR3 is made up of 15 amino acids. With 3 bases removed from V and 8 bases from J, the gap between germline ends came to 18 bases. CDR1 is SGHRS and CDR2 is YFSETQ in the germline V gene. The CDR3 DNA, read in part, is TGCGCCAGCAGCTCCCTAGGAATCGTAGGCGATGAG. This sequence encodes CASSSLGIVGDE. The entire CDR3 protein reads CASSSLGIVGDEQFF.

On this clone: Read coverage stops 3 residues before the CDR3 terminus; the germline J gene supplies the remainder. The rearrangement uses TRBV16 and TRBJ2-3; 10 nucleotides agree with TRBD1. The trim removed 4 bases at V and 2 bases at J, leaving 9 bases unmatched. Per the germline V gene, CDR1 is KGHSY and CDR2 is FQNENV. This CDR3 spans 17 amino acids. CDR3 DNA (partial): TGTGCCAGCAGCCCTTTAGACAGGGGGCGAAACACAGATACG. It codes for CASSPLDRGRNTDT. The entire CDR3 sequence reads CASSPLDRGRNTDTQYF.

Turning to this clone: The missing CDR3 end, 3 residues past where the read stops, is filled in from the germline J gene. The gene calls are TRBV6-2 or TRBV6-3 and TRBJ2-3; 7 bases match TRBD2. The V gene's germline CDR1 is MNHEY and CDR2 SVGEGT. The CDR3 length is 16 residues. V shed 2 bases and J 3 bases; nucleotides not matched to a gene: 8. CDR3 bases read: TGTGCCAGCAGTTACAGTCTGCTAGCGGAGACAGATACG. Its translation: CASSYSLLAETDT. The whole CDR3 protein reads CASSYSLLAETDTQYF.

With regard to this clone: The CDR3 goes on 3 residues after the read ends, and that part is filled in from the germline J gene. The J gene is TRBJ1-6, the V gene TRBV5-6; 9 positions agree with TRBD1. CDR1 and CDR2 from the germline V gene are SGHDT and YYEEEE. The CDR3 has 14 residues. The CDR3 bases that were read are TGTGCCAGCAGTCCTCCGGGACAGGGTAAAGCC. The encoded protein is CASSPPGQGKA. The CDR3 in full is CASSPPGQGKALHF.

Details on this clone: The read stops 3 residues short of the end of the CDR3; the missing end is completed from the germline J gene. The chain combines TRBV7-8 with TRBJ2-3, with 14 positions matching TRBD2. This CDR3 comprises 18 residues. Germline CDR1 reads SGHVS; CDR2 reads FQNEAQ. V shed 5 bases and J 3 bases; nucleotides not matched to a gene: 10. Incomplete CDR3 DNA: TGTGCCAGCAGCCCCTTAGGCGGGACTAGCGGGGGTACAGATACG. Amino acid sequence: CASSPLGGTSGGTDT. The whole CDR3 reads CASSPLGGTSGGTDTQYF.

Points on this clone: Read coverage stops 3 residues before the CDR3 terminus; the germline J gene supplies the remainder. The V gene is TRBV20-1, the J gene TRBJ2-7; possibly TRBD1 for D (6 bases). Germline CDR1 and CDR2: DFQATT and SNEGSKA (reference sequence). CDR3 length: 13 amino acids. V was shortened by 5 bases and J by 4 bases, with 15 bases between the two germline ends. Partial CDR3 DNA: TGCAGTGCTCGGACAGACCTATATTACGAG. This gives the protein CSARTDLYYE. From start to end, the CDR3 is CSARTDLYYEQYF.

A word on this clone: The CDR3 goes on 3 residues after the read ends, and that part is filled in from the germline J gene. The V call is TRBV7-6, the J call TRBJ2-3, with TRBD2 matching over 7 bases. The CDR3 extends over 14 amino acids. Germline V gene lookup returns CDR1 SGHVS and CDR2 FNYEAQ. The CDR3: CASSSGGIQETQYF. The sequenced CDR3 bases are TGTGCCAGCAGCTCCGGGGGGATCCAAGAGACG.

The part of the CDR3 DNA that was read is TGTGCCAGCAGCCTCAGGGGCGTCGTTGAAAAA. Translating it yields CASSLRGVVEK. The full-length CDR3 reads as CASSLRGVVEKLFF. The V gene is TRBV16, the J gene TRBJ1-4; possibly TRBD1 for D (6 bases). From the germline J gene comes the end of the CDR3, since the read stops 3 residues before it. The CDR3 loop spans 14 amino acids. Germline V lookup: CDR1 KGHSY, CDR2 FQNENV. The germline V and J ends were trimmed by 4 bases and 7 bases, with 13 bases remaining between them.

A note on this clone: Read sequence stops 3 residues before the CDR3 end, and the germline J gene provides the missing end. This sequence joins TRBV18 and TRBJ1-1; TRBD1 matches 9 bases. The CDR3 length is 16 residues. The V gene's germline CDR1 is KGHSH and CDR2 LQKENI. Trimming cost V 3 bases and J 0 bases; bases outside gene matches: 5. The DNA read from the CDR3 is TGTGCCAGCTCACCGGGACAGGGACCGCTGAACACTGAA. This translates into CASSPGQGPLNTE. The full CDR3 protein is CASSPGQGPLNTEAFF.

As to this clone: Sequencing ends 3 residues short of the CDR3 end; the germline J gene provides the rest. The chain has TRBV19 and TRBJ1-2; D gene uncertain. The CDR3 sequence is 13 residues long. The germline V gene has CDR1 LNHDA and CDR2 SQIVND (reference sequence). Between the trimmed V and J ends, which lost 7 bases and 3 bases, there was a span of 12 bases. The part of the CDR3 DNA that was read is TGTGCCAGTACCCCCGGGGTGGACTATGGC. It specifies CASTPGVDYG. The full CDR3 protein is CASTPGVDYGYTF.

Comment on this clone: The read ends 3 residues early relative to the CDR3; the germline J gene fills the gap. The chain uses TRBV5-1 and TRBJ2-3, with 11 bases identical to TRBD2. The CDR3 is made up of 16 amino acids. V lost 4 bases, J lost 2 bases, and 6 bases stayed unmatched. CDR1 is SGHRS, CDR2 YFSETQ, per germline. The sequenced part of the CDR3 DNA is TGCGCCAGCAGCCACGGGACTAGCGGAAACACAGATACG. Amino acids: CASSHGTSGNTDT. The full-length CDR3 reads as CASSHGTSGNTDTQYF.

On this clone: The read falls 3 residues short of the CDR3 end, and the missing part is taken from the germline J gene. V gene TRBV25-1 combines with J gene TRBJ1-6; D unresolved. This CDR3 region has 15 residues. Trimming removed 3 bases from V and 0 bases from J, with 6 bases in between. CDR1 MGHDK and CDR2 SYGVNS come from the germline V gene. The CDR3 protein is CASSDRSSYNSPLHF. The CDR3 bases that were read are TGTGCCAGCAGTGACAGGAGCTCCTATAATTCACCC.

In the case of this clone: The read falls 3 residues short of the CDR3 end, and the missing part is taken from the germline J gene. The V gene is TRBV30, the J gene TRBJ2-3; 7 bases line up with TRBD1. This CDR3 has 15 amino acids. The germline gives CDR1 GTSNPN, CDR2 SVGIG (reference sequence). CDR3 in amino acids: CAWRREGGFDQPQYF. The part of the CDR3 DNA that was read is TGTGCCTGGAGGCGAGAAGGGGGCTTTGATCAGCCG.

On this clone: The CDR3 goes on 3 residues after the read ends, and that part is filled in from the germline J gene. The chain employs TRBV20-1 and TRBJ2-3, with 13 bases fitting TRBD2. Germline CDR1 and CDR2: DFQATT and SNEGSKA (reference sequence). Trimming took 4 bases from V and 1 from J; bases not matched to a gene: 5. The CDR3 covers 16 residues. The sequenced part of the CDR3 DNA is TGCAGTGCTACAACCGGGACTAGCGGGGGCACAGATACG. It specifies CSATTGTSGGTDT. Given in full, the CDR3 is CSATTGTSGGTDTQYF.

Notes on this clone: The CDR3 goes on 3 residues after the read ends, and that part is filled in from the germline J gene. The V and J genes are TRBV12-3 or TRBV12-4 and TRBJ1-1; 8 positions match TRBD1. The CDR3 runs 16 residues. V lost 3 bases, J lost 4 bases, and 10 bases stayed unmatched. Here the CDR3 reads CASSLGQVSYGTEAFF. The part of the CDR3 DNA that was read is TGTGCCAGCAGTTTGGGACAGGTATCCTACGGCACTGAA.

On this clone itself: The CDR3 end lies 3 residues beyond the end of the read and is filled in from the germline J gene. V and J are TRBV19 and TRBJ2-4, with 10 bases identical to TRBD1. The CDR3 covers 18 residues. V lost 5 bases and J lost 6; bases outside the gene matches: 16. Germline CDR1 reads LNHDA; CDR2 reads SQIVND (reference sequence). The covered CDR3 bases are TGTGCCAGTAGTTCCTCAGCCTCACCGGGACAGGGGAGAAACATT. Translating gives CASSSSASPGQGRNI. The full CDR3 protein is CASSSSASPGQGRNIQYF.

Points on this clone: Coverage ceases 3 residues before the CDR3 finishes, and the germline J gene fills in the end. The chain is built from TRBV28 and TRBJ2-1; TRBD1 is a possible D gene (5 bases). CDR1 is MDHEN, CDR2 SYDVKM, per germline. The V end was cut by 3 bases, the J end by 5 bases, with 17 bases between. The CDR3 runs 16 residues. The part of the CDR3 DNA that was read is TGTGCCAGCAGTTTGTCCCAGGGATGGAACAACAATGAG. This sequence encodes CASSLSQGWNNNE. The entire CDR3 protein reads CASSLSQGWNNNEQFF.

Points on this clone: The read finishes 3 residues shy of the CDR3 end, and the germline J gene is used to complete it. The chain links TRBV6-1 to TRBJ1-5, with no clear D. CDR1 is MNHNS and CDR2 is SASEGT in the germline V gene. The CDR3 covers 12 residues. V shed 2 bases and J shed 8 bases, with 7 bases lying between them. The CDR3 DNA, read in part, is TGTGCCAGCAGTGAAAACCAGGAGCCC. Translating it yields CASSENQEP. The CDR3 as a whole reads CASSENQEPQHF.

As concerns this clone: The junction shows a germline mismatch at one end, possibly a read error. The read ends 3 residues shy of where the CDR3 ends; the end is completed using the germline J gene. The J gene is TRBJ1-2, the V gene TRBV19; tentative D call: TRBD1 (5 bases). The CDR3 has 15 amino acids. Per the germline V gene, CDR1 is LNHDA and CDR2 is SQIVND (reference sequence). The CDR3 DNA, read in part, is TGTGCCAGTAGTATAGGGGGGGGGTATCTCTATGAC. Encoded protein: CASSIGGGYLYD. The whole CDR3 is CASSIGGGYLYDYTF.

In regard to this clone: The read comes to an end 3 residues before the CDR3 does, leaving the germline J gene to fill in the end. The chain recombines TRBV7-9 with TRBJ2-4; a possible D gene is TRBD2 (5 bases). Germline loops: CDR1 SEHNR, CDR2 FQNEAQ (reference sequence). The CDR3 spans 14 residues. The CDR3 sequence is CASRPANEGYGQYF. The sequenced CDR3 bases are TGTGCCAGCAGACCAGCCAACGAGGGTTATGGT.

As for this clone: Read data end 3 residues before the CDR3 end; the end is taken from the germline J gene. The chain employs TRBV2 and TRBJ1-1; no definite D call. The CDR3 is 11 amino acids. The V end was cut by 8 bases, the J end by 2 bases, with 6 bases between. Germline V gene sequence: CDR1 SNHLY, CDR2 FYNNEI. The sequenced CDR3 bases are TGTGCCAGCGGGCCAAACACTGAA. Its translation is CASGPNTE. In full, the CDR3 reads CASGPNTEAFF.

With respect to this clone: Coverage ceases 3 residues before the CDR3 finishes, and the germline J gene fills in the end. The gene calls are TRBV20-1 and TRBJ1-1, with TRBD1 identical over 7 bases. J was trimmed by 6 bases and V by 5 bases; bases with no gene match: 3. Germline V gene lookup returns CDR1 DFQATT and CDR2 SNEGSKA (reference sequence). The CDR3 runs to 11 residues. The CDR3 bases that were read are TGCAGTGCTTTACAGGGGTCTGAA. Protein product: CSALQGSE. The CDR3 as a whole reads CSALQGSEAFF.

The DNA read from the CDR3 is TGTGCCAGCAGCCTCTCCCTAGGGACC. Protein product: CASSLSLGT. The entire CDR3 is CASSLSLGTQYF. V is TRBV7-9 and J is TRBJ2-5; no reliable D call. The read terminates 3 residues ahead of where the CDR3 ends, so the germline J gene completes it. Germline V lookup: CDR1 SEHNR, CDR2 FQNEAQ (reference sequence). V lost 5 bases and J lost 7, with 11 bases in between. This CDR3 is 12 amino acids long.

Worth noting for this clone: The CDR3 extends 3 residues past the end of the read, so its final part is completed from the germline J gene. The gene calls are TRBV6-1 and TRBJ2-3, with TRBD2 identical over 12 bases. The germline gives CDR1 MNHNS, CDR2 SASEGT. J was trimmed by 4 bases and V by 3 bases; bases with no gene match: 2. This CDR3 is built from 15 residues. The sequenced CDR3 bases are TGTGCCAGCAGTGAGACTAGCGGGGGAGCAGATACG. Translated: CASSETSGGADT. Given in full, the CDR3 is CASSETSGGADTQYF.

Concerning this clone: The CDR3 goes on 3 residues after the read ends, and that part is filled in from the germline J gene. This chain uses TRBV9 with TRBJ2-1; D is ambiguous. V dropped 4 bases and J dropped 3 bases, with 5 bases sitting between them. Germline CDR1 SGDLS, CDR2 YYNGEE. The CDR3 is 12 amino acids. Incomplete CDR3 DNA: TGTGCCAGCAGCCTGTACTACAATGAG. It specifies CASSLYYNE. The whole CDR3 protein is CASSLYYNEQFF.

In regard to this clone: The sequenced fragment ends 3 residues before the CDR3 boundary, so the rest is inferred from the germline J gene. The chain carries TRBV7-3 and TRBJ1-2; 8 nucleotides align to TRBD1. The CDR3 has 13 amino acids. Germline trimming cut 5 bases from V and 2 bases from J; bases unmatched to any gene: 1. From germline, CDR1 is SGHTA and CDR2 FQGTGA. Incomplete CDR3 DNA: TGTGCCAGCAGCCGGGACAGGAACTATGGC. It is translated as CASSRDRNYG. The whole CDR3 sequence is CASSRDRNYGYTF. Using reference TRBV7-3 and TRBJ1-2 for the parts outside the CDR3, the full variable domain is GAGVSQTPSNKVTEKGKYVELRCDPISGHTALYWYRQSLGQGPEFLIYFQGTGAADDSGLPNDRFFAVRPEGSVSTLKIQRTERGDSAVYLCASSRDRNYGYTFGSGTRLTVV.